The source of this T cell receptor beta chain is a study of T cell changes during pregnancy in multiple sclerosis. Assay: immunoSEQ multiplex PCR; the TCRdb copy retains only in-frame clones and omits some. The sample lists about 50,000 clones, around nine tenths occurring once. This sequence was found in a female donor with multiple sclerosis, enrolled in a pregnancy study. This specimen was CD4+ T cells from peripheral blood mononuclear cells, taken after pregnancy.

The CDR3 loop reads CASSRDRGVDEQFF. The CDR3 nucleotides read TGCGCCAGCAGCCGGGACAGGGGAGTGGATGAGCAGTTCTTC. The V gene is TRBV5-1, the J gene TRBJ2-1, with TRBD1 matching over 10 bases. The J segment lost 8 bases and the V segment lost 4 bases, leaving 6 bases of the junction unmatched. This CDR3 has 14 amino acids. The germline CDR1 and CDR2 sequences are SGHRS and YFSETQ.